These 25 T cell receptor beta chains share one sample of origin, sequenced in a study of OX40 agonist ivuxolimab in advanced cancers. The library came from the immunoSEQ multiplex PCR assay. This is the immuneACCESS table as TCRdb keeps it, with only in-frame sequences that have V and J called. A part of the clones is gone; compared with another copy, unresolved V genes explain less than half, and the rest is unexplained. Within this sample are some 80,000 clones, with around nine tenths of them counted one time only. 0.72% of the sample belongs to the ten largest clones. The specimen was CD4+ or CD8+ T cells sorted from blood, collected in a trial of the OX40 agonist ivuxolimab. These receptors all come from an adult with an advanced solid tumor such as melanoma, head and neck, liver or kidney cancer.

The rearrangement links TRBV15 to TRBJ1-1; 7 nucleotides align to TRBD1. The CDR3 loop spans 13 amino acids. Trimming took 5 bases from V and 1 from J; bases not matched to a gene: 1. Per the germline V gene, CDR1 is LNHNV and CDR2 is YYDKDF (reference sequence). CDR3 DNA sequence: TGTGCCACCAGCGGGACAGCGAACACTGAAGCTTTCTTT. Translating it yields CATSGTANTEAFF.

The chain employs TRBV9 and TRBJ2-1, with unresolved D. In germline, CDR1 is SGDLS, CDR2 YYNGEE. Trimming pared 0 bases from V and 0 bases from J, leaving 10 bases between. There are 16 residues in the CDR3. As DNA, the CDR3 is TGTGCCAGCAGCGTAGGGCCGGCTAGCTCCTACAATGAGCAGTTCTTC. Residues: CASSVGPASSYNEQFF.

The chain couples TRBV6-4 to TRBJ1-5; D is possibly TRBD1 (5 bases). The CDR3 length is 16 residues. V lost 6 bases, J lost 7 bases, and 22 bases lay in between. CDR1 is MRHNA and CDR2 is SNTAGT in the germline V gene. The CDR3 loop reads CASRPVGRAVFQPQHF. CDR3 nucleotides: TGTGCCAGCAGACCAGTCGGCAGGGCCGTATTCCAGCCCCAGCATTTT.

The rearrangement joins TRBV2 to TRBJ2-7, with D perhaps given as TRBD1 or TRBD2 (5 bases each). The CDR3 totals 13 residues. Germline lookup yields CDR1 SNHLY and CDR2 FYNNEI. V shed 8 bases and J shed 3 bases, with 14 bases lying between them. Written as DNA, the CDR3 is TGTGCCAGCTTCCGGGACGCGTACTACGAGCAGTACTTC. Translating gives CASFRDAYYEQYF.

In nucleotides, the CDR3 is TGTGCCTGGAGTGTACTTTGGGGAGAGACCCAGTACTTC. Amino acid sequence: CAWSVLWGETQYF. The chain combines TRBV30 with TRBJ2-5; no firm D call. V shed 0 bases and J shed 4 bases, with 9 bases lying between them. This CDR3 is built from 13 residues. Germline loops: CDR1 GTSNPN, CDR2 SVGIG (reference sequence).

The chain uses TRBV18 and TRBJ1-2, with 7 bases that match TRBD1. There are 13 residues in the CDR3. V lost 3 bases and J lost 8; bases outside the gene matches: 6. Germline values: CDR1 KGHSH, CDR2 LQKENI. CDR3: CASSPRQGTGYTF. The CDR3 DNA sequence: TGTGCCAGCTCACCCCGACAGGGTACAGGCTACACCTTC.

The chain couples TRBV10-1 to TRBJ1-1; D unresolved. The V gene's germline CDR1 is WNHNN and CDR2 SYGVQD (reference sequence). Trimming cost V 4 bases and J 6 bases, with 15 bases left between them. There are 14 residues in the CDR3. For the CDR3, the DNA is TGCGCCAGCAGTGGGGAGGTGCCGGAGGCTGAAGCTTTCTTT. This sequence encodes CASSGEVPEAEAFF.

In its sample, this clone was seen a few times. V and J are TRBV7-2 and TRBJ2-1; TRBD2 matches 11 bases. Germline V gene data show CDR1 as SGHTA and CDR2 as FQGNSA. The CDR3 consists of 16 residues. Trimming took 7 bases from V and 5 from J; bases not matched to a gene: 10. The chain's CDR3 is CASTPYSGRADNEQFF. CDR3 sequence (DNA): TGTGCCAGCACGCCCTATAGCGGGAGGGCCGACAATGAGCAGTTCTTC.

There are a few counts of this clone. The V call is TRBV18, the J call TRBJ1-1, with TRBD1 as a possible D gene (5 bases). V was pared by 2 bases and J by 0 bases, with 16 bases between. The CDR3 consists of 17 residues. Germline V gives CDR1 KGHSH, CDR2 LQKENI. CDR3 coding DNA: TGTGCCAGCTCACCAGTTAGGGCAGGACAAATGAACACTGAAGCTTTCTTT. This gives the protein CASSPVRAGQMNTEAFF.

The chain links TRBV5-1 to TRBJ2-3; 10 positions match TRBD2. CDR3 length equals 16 residues. In germline, CDR1 is SGHRS, CDR2 YFSETQ. The trim removed 4 bases at V and 3 bases at J, leaving 8 bases unmatched. As DNA, the CDR3 is TGCGCCAGCAGCACGGGACTAGCGTGGAGTACAGATACGCAGTATTTT. Its translation: CASSTGLAWSTDTQYF.

Remarks on this clone: At the DNA level, this CDR3 is encoded by other sequences in the same sample as well. The gene calls are TRBV18 and TRBJ2-5; TRBD2 might be the D (6 bases). CDR1 is KGHSH and CDR2 is LQKENI in the germline V gene. The V end lost 6 bases, the J end lost 1 base, and 9 bases lay between the germline ends. CDR3 length: 13 residues. As DNA, the CDR3 is TGTGCCAGCTCCCCGGGACTCCAAGAGACCCAGTACTTC. Amino acids: CASSPGLQETQYF.

The V and J genes are TRBV27 and TRBJ2-7, with 7 bases fitting TRBD2. Per the germline V gene, CDR1 is MNHEY and CDR2 is SMNVEV (reference sequence). The CDR3 extends over 15 amino acids. The junction had 7 bases not matched to a gene; V was cut back by 2 bases and J by 3 bases. The CDR3 spells CASSLGGRGGYEQYF. DNA of the CDR3: TGTGCCAGCAGTTTAGGGGGGAGGGGCGGCTACGAGCAGTACTTC.

The chain couples TRBV19 to TRBJ1-1, with D possibly matching TRBD1 (5 bases). In germline, CDR1 is LNHDA, CDR2 SQIVND (reference sequence). Trimming removed 3 bases from V and 0 bases from J, with 11 bases in between. The CDR3 runs 15 residues. Written as DNA, the CDR3 is TGTGCCAGTAGTATGTTGGCAGGGTTGAACACTGAAGCTTTCTTT. Protein: CASSMLAGLNTEAFF.

The count of this clone is one. V gene TRBV6-5 combines with J gene TRBJ1-2; D perhaps matches TRBD1 (6 bases). Germline CDR1 and CDR2: MNHEY and SVGAGI. This CDR3 is built from 14 residues. V was trimmed by 5 bases and J by 2 bases, leaving 12 bases between them. The CDR3 sequence: CASSEGGYNYGYTF. The CDR3 DNA follows: TGTGCCAGCAGTGAAGGGGGTTACAACTATGGCTACACCTTC.

This clone was picked up a small number of times. This rearrangement joins TRBV11-3 to TRBJ2-7; D is unclear. The CDR3 sequence is 14 residues long. The germline V gene has CDR1 SGHNT and CDR2 YENEEA. The V end was cut by 1 base, the J end by 3 bases, with 10 bases between. The CDR3 loop is CASSLASRLYEQYF. CDR3 sequence (DNA): TGTGCCAGCAGCTTAGCCAGTCGCCTCTACGAGCAGTACTTC.

To note about this clone: This same CDR3 is encoded by further DNA sequences in the sample. The CDR3 reads CASSPRGTGANVLTF. For the CDR3, the DNA is TGTGCCAGCAGCCCCAGGGGGACTGGGGCCAACGTCCTGACTTTC. The rearrangement uses TRBV7-2 and TRBJ2-6, with 7 bases lining up with TRBD1. The CDR3 is made up of 15 amino acids. Per germline, CDR1 SGHTA and CDR2 FQGNSA. With V trimmed by 5 bases and J by 2 bases, 3 bases remained unmatched. Complete variable domain (other parts from reference TRBV7-2 and TRBJ2-6): GAGVSQSPSNKVTEKGKDVELRCDPISGHTALYWYRQSLGQGLEFLIYFQGNSAPDKSGLPSDRFSAERTGGSVSTLTIQRTQQEDSAVYLCASSPRGTGANVLTFGAGSRLTVL.

The genes are TRBV28 and TRBJ2-7; tentatively, D is TRBD1 (6 bases). The CDR3 sequence is 15 residues long. Trimming took 4 bases from V and 2 from J, leaving 15 bases between them. CDR1 is MDHEN and CDR2 is SYDVKM in the germline V gene. The CDR3, as DNA: TGTGCCAGCAGTTCCGACAGGCGTACCCCCTACGAGCAGTACTTC. Encoded protein: CASSSDRRTPYEQYF.

This chain joins TRBV11-2 and TRBJ2-3; D might be TRBD2 (6 bases). The CDR3 loop spans 15 amino acids. Trimming pared 5 bases from V and 1 base from J, leaving 13 bases between. CDR1 and CDR2 (germline): SGHAT, FQNNGV. CDR3 amino acids: CASSILAAGTDTQYF. The CDR3 DNA reads as TGTGCCAGCAGCATACTAGCAGCTGGCACAGATACGCAGTATTTT.

The V and J genes are TRBV5-1 and TRBJ2-3; TRBD1 aligns across 11 bases. The J segment lost 6 bases and the V segment lost 3 bases, leaving 6 bases of the junction unmatched. The V gene's germline CDR1 is SGHRS and CDR2 YFSETQ. The CDR3 totals 15 residues. DNA for the CDR3: TGCGCCAGCAGCTCCGTCGGGACAGGGGGGGATACGCAGTATTTT. Protein sequence: CASSSVGTGGDTQYF.

This chain uses TRBV25-1 with TRBJ1-1; D is undetermined. Per germline, CDR1 MGHDK and CDR2 SYGVNS. The CDR3 runs to 12 residues. With 0 bases removed from V and 7 bases from J, the gap between germline ends came to 6 bases. CDR3 nucleotide sequence: TGTGCCAGCAGTGAATATCCAGGTGAAGCTTTCTTT. It codes for CASSEYPGEAFF.

This chain uses TRBV19 with TRBJ1-3, with TRBD1 as a possible D gene (5 bases). V was cut by 3 bases and J by 0 bases, with 12 bases left in between. The germline V gene has CDR1 LNHDA and CDR2 SQIVND (reference sequence). This CDR3 has 16 residues. The CDR3: CASSMGRQHSGNTIYF. The CDR3 coding sequence is TGTGCCAGTAGTATGGGGCGACAGCACTCTGGAAACACCATATATTTT.

The chain employs TRBV30 and TRBJ1-6, with TRBD1 identical over 7 bases. CDR1 and CDR2 (germline): GTSNPN, SVGIG (reference sequence). Trimming at V came to 3 bases and at J to 1 base, leaving 6 bases not matched to a gene. This CDR3 spans 16 amino acids. The CDR3 DNA sequence: TGTGCCTGGAGGGTAAACAGGGGATCCTATAATTCACCCCTCCACTTT. This sequence encodes CAWRVNRGSYNSPLHF.

This chain links TRBV7-8 with TRBJ2-1; 13 bases agree with TRBD2. The CDR3 sequence is 17 residues long. V gave up 3 bases and J gave up 7 bases; unmatched junction bases: 9. The germline V gene has CDR1 SGHVS and CDR2 FQNEAQ. The CDR3 here is CASSFLPTSGGANEQFF. The DNA for the CDR3 is TGTGCCAGCAGCTTCCTCCCTACTAGCGGGGGGGCTAATGAGCAGTTCTTC.

The gene calls are TRBV4-1 and TRBJ2-3, with D possibly matching TRBD2 (5 bases). The V and J ends lost 2 bases and 0 bases respectively, with 9 bases between them. The germline gives CDR1 MGHRA, CDR2 YSYEKL. There are 15 residues in the CDR3. The CDR3 loop is CASSQIRGSTDTQYF. The CDR3 coding sequence is TGCGCCAGCAGCCAAATACGGGGAAGCACAGATACGCAGTATTTT.

V gene TRBV5-1 combines with J gene TRBJ2-5; D is perhaps TRBD1 (5 bases). The ends were cut back, 1 base at V and 4 bases at J, with 11 bases in the middle. The germline V gene has CDR1 SGHRS and CDR2 YFSETQ. This CDR3 comprises 14 residues. Here the CDR3 DNA reads TGCGCCAGCAGCTTGATCCCAGGGCGAGAGACCCAGTACTTC. This translates into CASSLIPGRETQYF.